This T cell receptor (beta chain) was recovered during a study of regulatory T cells in long-lasting Graves disease. There are 15 residues in the CDR3. Germline V gene lookup returns CDR1 MDHEN and CDR2 SYDVKM. V shed 3 bases and J shed 6 bases, with 12 bases lying between them. The TCR beta library used iRepertoire HTBI primers with Arm-PCR amplification of CDR3. TCRdb recomputed calls from the multiplex PCR reads with MiXCR, one row per CDR3 protein. The data contain a few hundred thousand distinct CDR3 sequences, roughly 20% of them seen just once; the ten biggest clones take up around a quarter. Time point indicated: persistent/refractory GD, antithyroid drugs over 5 years with positive TRAb. RNA from PBMCs was the source of the TCR library. This clonotype was picked up many times.

The source material was peripheral blood mononuclear cells (PBMCs), sampled when the disease was refractory, from a patient treated with antithyroid drugs. This clonotype originated in a woman aged 40 to 50 with Graves disease. The chain uses TRBV28 and TRBJ1-6; possible D gene TRBD1, 6 bases. The CDR3: CASSFGRGGNSPLHF. CDR3 in DNA: TGTGCCAGCAGTTTCGGAAGGGGGGGTAATTCACCCCTCCACTTT.